The 19 T cell receptor beta chains presented below share a single source sample, sequenced in a study of blood T cell repertoires in COVID-19. Data came from immunoSEQ multiplex PCR; TCRdb stores just in-frame clones and leaves some out. This sample has just under 70,000 clones, with 86% found just once. Sequences were obtained from peripheral blood. The receptors originated from a man aged 30-40 years with acute or convalescent COVID-19.

Only a few counts were recorded for this clone. The chain is built from TRBV4-2 and TRBJ1-5; D is unclear. With 1 base removed from V and 0 bases from J, the gap between germline ends came to 10 bases. Germline CDR1 LGHNA, CDR2 YNFKEQ. The length of the CDR3 is 16 residues. In DNA, the CDR3 is TGTGCCAGCAGCCAAGGAGACAACCATAGCAATCAGCCCCAGCATTTT. This translates into CASSQGDNHSNQPQHF.

CDR3 region: CASRGVFGQPQHF. The CDR3 DNA follows: TGTGCCAGCAGGGGAGTGTTTGGTCAGCCCCAGCATTTT. J is TRBJ1-5 and V is TRBV28; D gene ambiguous. This CDR3 is built from 13 residues. Trimming pared 6 bases from V and 6 bases from J, leaving 12 bases between. From germline, CDR1 is MDHEN and CDR2 SYDVKM.

The gene calls are TRBV7-3 and TRBJ2-7; the match to TRBD1 covers 12 bases. The germline gives CDR1 SGHTA, CDR2 FQGTGA. This CDR3 has 17 residues. Trimming removed 6 bases from V and 0 bases from J; junction bases left unmatched: 9. In DNA, the CDR3 is TGTGCCAGCAGTTTAGGGACAGGGGGCCCTCACTCCTACGAGCAGTACTTC. This translates into CASSLGTGGPHSYEQYF.

The V and J genes are TRBV19 and TRBJ2-5; 13 bases match TRBD2. The V gene end was trimmed by 6 bases and the J gene end by 4 bases; junction bases not matched to a gene: 8. This CDR3 has 16 residues. Germline V gene data show CDR1 as LNHDA and CDR2 as SQIVND (reference sequence). The CDR3 sequence is CASSSRLAGGRETQYF. CDR3 nucleotide sequence: TGTGCCAGTAGCTCACGACTAGCGGGAGGAAGAGAGACCCAGTACTTC. The variable domain in full, completed from reference TRBV19 and TRBJ2-5, reads DGGITQSPKYLFRKEGQNVTLSCEQNLNHDAMYWYRQDPGQGLRLIYYSQIVNDFQKGDIAEGYSVSREKKESFPLTVTSAQKNPTAFYLCASSSRLAGGRETQYFGPGTRLLVL.

The chain recombines TRBV24-1 with TRBJ2-1; D uncertain. The length of the CDR3 is 13 residues. Germline CDR1 KGHDR, CDR2 SFDVKD. V lost 6 bases, J lost 7 bases, and 12 bases lay in between. CDR3 region: CATSISSTNEQFF. The CDR3 DNA follows: TGTGCCACCAGTATCTCCTCGACAAATGAGCAGTTCTTC.

This chain uses TRBV6-5 with TRBJ1-2; 8 bases align to TRBD1. Germline V gene lookup returns CDR1 MNHEY and CDR2 SVGAGI. This CDR3 comprises 14 residues. The V and J ends lost 5 bases and 7 bases, in that order; junction bases with no gene match: 9. The CDR3 spells CASSPWTGHRGYTF. DNA of the CDR3: TGTGCCAGCAGTCCTTGGACAGGGCATCGTGGCTACACCTTC.

In nucleotides, the CDR3 is TGTGCCAGCAGCGTAAAAGGAGGGCAGCCCCAGCATTTT. Translated, it gives CASSVKGGQPQHF. This sequence joins TRBV9 and TRBJ1-5; D unclear. The CDR3 loop spans 13 amino acids. V lost 1 base and J 7 bases, leaving 9 bases between the germline ends. Germline CDR1 and CDR2: SGDLS and YYNGEE.

The chain employs TRBV15 and TRBJ1-3; D remains unclear. The CDR3 runs to 15 residues. Looked up from germline, CDR1 is LNHNV and CDR2 is YYDKDF (reference sequence). Trimming shortened V by 1 base and J by 0 bases, and 7 bases separated the two germline ends. The CDR3 loop is CATSRVRSSGNTIYF. The CDR3 nucleotides are TGTGCCACCAGCAGAGTTAGAAGCTCTGGAAACACCATATATTTT. The full variable domain, completed using reference TRBV15 and TRBJ1-3, is DAMVIQNPRYQVTQFGKPVTLSCSQTLNHNVMYWYQQKSSQAPKLLFHYYDKDFNNEADTPDNFQSRRPNTSFCFLDIRSPGLGDTAMYLCATSRVRSSGNTIYFGEGSWLTVV.

V gene TRBV6-4 combines with J gene TRBJ2-5; 11 bases align to TRBD1. Germline CDR1 is MRHNA and CDR2 is SNTAGT. The CDR3 is made up of 15 amino acids. The trim removed 6 bases at V and 5 bases at J, leaving 8 bases unmatched. CDR3 residues: CASRVGQGAWETQYF. The CDR3 coding sequence is TGTGCCAGCAGGGTCGGACAGGGGGCTTGGGAGACCCAGTACTTC.

The rearrangement uses TRBV4-1 and TRBJ1-3; D ambiguous. This CDR3 has 18 residues. V shed 0 bases and J shed 4 bases, with 19 bases lying between them. Germline CDR1 is MGHRA and CDR2 is YSYEKL. CDR3 bases: TGCGCCAGCAGCCAAGACAGTGGCCCGTTTGACTTAGGAAACACCATATATTTT. Protein: CASSQDSGPFDLGNTIYF.

Note on this clone: In the same sample, other DNA sequences code for this CDR3. The chain joins TRBV14 to TRBJ1-1, with D hard to call. CDR1 is SGHDN, CDR2 FVKESK, per germline. CDR3 length: 13 residues. V was shortened by 1 base and J by 1 base, with 4 bases between the two germline ends. The CDR3 DNA reads as TGTGCCAGCAGCCAAGGAGGGAACACTGAAGCTTTCTTT. It translates to CASSQGGNTEAFF.

The rearrangement uses TRBV7-6 and TRBJ2-2; TRBD1 agrees at 9 bases. Germline values: CDR1 SGHVS, CDR2 FNYEAQ. CDR3 length equals 15 residues. J gave up 1 base and V 3 bases, and 0 bases lay outside the gene matches. The DNA for the CDR3 is TGTGCCAGCAGCTTGACAGGGGGGAACACCGGGGAGCTGTTTTTT. Protein sequence: CASSLTGGNTGELFF.

V gene TRBV28 combines with J gene TRBJ2-3; weak D call: TRBD1 (6 bases). Germline assignment: CDR1 MDHEN and CDR2 SYDVKM. Trimming cost V 8 bases and J 4 bases, with 22 bases left between them. The CDR3 spans 16 residues. The CDR3 region has the DNA TGTGCCAGCGGCTTGAACGAGGGGGAATGGTCAGATACGCAGTATTTT. It specifies CASGLNEGEWSDTQYF.

The gene calls are TRBV3-1 (or the pseudogene TRBV3-2) and TRBJ1-1, with no clear D. V gave up 2 bases and J gave up 3 bases, with 13 bases separating them. The CDR3 runs 15 residues. Germline V CDR1 and CDR2: LGHDT, YNNKEL (reference sequence). The CDR3 bases are TGTGCCAGCAGCCAACGGCGAGGGAGAGACACTGAAGCTTTCTTT. Its translation is CASSQRRGRDTEAFF.

The chain uses TRBV27 and TRBJ2-1; possibly TRBD2 for D (5 bases). Deletions cut 0 bases from V and 1 base from J, with 10 bases between. CDR3 length equals 16 residues. Germline lookup yields CDR1 MNHEY and CDR2 SMNVEV (reference sequence). The chain's CDR3 is CASSLSVSGSYNEQFF. CDR3 coding DNA: TGTGCCAGCAGTTTATCGGTCAGCGGTTCCTACAATGAGCAGTTCTTC.

This clone has only one observation. The chain links TRBV9 to TRBJ2-7; 9 positions match TRBD2. From germline, CDR1 is SGDLS and CDR2 YYNGEE. The V gene end was trimmed by 2 bases and the J gene end by 2 bases; junction bases not matched to a gene: 17. The CDR3 runs to 19 residues. The CDR3, as DNA: TGTGCCAGCAGCGTGGGTTCCGGCGGTAGCGGGAGTGGAACCTACGAGCAGTACTTC. It translates to CASSVGSGGSGSGTYEQYF.

The chain uses TRBV29-1 and TRBJ1-1, with D uncertain. Trimming took off 6 bases at V and 3 bases at J, with 5 bases between the two ends. Germline CDR1 SQVTM, CDR2 ANQGSEA. This CDR3 has 10 residues. CDR3: CSVRDTEAFF. CDR3 nucleotides: TGCAGCGTGAGGGACACTGAAGCTTTCTTT.

This clone came up a few times. This chain connects TRBV6-5 to TRBJ2-2; D is uncertain. The germline V gene encodes CDR1 MNHEY and CDR2 SVGAGI. Trimming left V 0 bases short and J 5 bases short, with 10 bases between. The CDR3 length is 15 residues. CDR3 sequence reads: CASSYSVAQTGELFF. The CDR3, as DNA: TGTGCCAGCAGTTACTCGGTGGCTCAGACCGGGGAGCTGTTTTTT.

This chain joins TRBV27 and TRBJ1-1; D perhaps matches TRBD1 (6 bases). The CDR3 sequence is 13 residues long. Germline CDR1 reads MNHEY; CDR2 reads SMNVEV (reference sequence). Between the trimmed V and J ends, which lost 5 bases and 4 bases, there was a span of 11 bases. CDR3 coding DNA: TGTGCCAGCAGTACAGGGCGTAGCACTGAAGCTTTCTTT. It codes for CASSTGRSTEAFF.